The 29 T cell receptor beta chains below were found in one sample sequenced in a study of blood T cell repertoires in COVID-19. Assay: immunoSEQ multiplex PCR; the TCRdb copy retains only in-frame clones and omits some. Of around 26,000 clones in the sample, more than 80% were seen once. Sequenced sample: peripheral blood. The receptors come from a woman in her 70s with COVID-19, enrolled during active disease.

The rearrangement links TRBV7-9 to TRBJ2-7; no definite D call. The CDR3 sequence is 14 residues long. The V and J ends lost 1 base and 3 bases respectively, with 10 bases between them. Germline CDR1 is SEHNR and CDR2 is FQNEAQ (reference sequence). CDR3 in amino acids: CASSLEMGSYEQYF. For the CDR3, the DNA is TGTGCCAGCAGCTTAGAAATGGGCAGCTACGAGCAGTACTTC.

The chain couples TRBV4-2 to TRBJ2-3, with D tentatively TRBD2 (7 bases). The CDR3 sequence is 17 residues long. The germline CDR1 and CDR2 sequences are LGHNA and YNFKEQ. The ends were cut back, 0 bases at V and 2 bases at J, with 15 bases in the middle. The CDR3 sequence: CASSQDIGGADTDTQYF. CDR3 sequence (DNA): TGTGCCAGCAGCCAAGATATAGGGGGGGCCGACACAGATACGCAGTATTTT.

The chain links TRBV7-2 to TRBJ1-2; TRBD1 aligns across 7 bases. The CDR3 totals 14 residues. Germline V lookup: CDR1 SGHTA, CDR2 FQGNSA. J lost 7 bases, V lost 3 bases, and 8 bases had no gene match. The CDR3 is CASSLLRGTGGYTF. DNA of the CDR3: TGTGCCAGCAGCTTGCTCAGGGGGACTGGTGGCTACACCTTC.

The chain carries TRBV6-2 or TRBV6-3 and TRBJ1-1; D gene uncertain. From germline, CDR1 is MNHEY and CDR2 SVGEGT. Trimming shortened V by 4 bases and J by 2 bases, and 8 bases separated the two germline ends. The CDR3 runs 13 residues. Here the CDR3 reads CASSSNRNTEAFF. DNA of the CDR3: TGTGCCAGCAGTTCCAACAGAAACACTGAAGCTTTCTTT.

Only one count was recorded for this clone. The gene calls are TRBV9 and TRBJ2-5; the D is unclear. CDR1 is SGDLS and CDR2 is YYNGEE in the germline V gene. The V gene lost 0 bases and the J gene lost 5 bases, with 11 bases spanning the gap. There are 14 residues in the CDR3. CDR3 protein: CASSVGPTEETQYF. The DNA of the CDR3 is TGTGCCAGCAGCGTAGGTCCGACGGAGGAGACCCAGTACTTC.

This clone turned up a few times. V and J are TRBV5-6 and TRBJ1-1; 11 positions agree with TRBD1. Germline V gives CDR1 SGHDT, CDR2 YYEEEE. This CDR3 has 14 residues. Losses at the gene ends were 4 bases for V and 6 bases for J; bases not matched to a gene: 5. The CDR3 sequence is CASSPGTGGAEAFF. The CDR3 coding sequence is TGTGCCAGCAGCCCAGGGACAGGGGGAGCTGAAGCTTTCTTT. Full variable domain (rest looked up from reference TRBV5-6 and TRBJ1-1): DAGVTQSPTHLIKTRGQQVTLRCSPKSGHDTVSWYQQALGQGPQFIFQYYEEEERQRGNFPDRFSGHQFPNYSSELNVNALLLGDSALYLCASSPGTGGAEAFFGQGTRLTVV.

The chain uses TRBV12-5 and TRBJ1-5; D possibly corresponds to TRBD1 (6 bases). The CDR3 length is 14 residues. The V end was cut by 5 bases, the J end by 1 base, with 9 bases between. Germline values: CDR1 LGHNT, CDR2 FRNRAP. The DNA of the CDR3 is TGTGCTAGTGGTCTCGGGACAAGCAATCAGCCCCAGCATTTT. Amino acid sequence: CASGLGTSNQPQHF.

V usage is TRBV9 and J usage is TRBJ2-1; tentative D call: TRBD1 (6 bases). Trimming stripped 3 bases from V and 4 bases from J, with 8 bases between. The CDR3 runs to 13 residues. The germline V gene encodes CDR1 SGDLS and CDR2 YYNGEE. CDR3 sequence: CASSGGPYNEQFF. The CDR3 coding sequence is TGTGCCAGCAGCGGGGGGCCGTACAATGAGCAGTTCTTC.

This CDR3 reads CASSSLGTGRTEAFF. The CDR3 coding sequence is TGTGCCAGCAGCTCCTTAGGGACAGGGAGGACTGAAGCTTTCTTT. This chain links TRBV5-5 with TRBJ1-1; 9 nucleotides agree with TRBD1. The ends lost 3 bases at V and 5 bases at J; junction bases unmatched: 8. This CDR3 is built from 15 residues. Germline CDR1 and CDR2: SGHKS and YYEKEE (reference sequence).

This clone has more than one count but fewer than ten. The chain employs TRBV7-8 and TRBJ1-1; D is unresolved. CDR1 is SGHVS and CDR2 is FQNEAQ in the germline V gene. Trimming stripped 5 bases from V and 7 bases from J, with 17 bases between. This CDR3 has 14 amino acids. The DNA for the CDR3 is TGTGCCAGCAGCACCCGACTGAACACTTTTGAAGCTTTCTTT. It translates to CASSTRLNTFEAFF.

The genes are TRBV6-2 or TRBV6-3 and TRBJ1-5; D gene unclear. The CDR3 runs 12 residues. Trimming took off 4 bases at V and 7 bases at J, with 8 bases between the two ends. In germline, CDR1 is MNHEY, CDR2 SVGEGT. CDR3 DNA sequence: TGTGCCAGCAGTTCGCGCGGGCAGCCCCAGCATTTT. Protein sequence: CASSSRGQPQHF.

The CDR3 reads CASSLKQGNSPLHF. Here the CDR3 DNA reads TGCGCCAGCAGCTTGAAACAGGGCAATTCACCCCTCCACTTT. The rearrangement uses TRBV5-1 and TRBJ1-6, with D perhaps TRBD1 (6 bases). Germline V CDR1 and CDR2: SGHRS, YFSETQ. The ends were cut back, 1 base at V and 7 bases at J, with 9 bases in the middle. The CDR3 sequence is 14 residues long.

The chain uses TRBV6-2 or TRBV6-3 and TRBJ1-2; tentative D call: TRBD1 (5 bases). V was shortened by 2 bases and J by 4 bases, with 11 bases between the two germline ends. The CDR3 covers 14 residues. Germline CDR1 reads MNHEY; CDR2 reads SVGEGT. CDR3 sequence: CASSYGGTGYGYTF. The CDR3 DNA reads TGTGCCAGCAGTTACGGCGGGACTGGCTATGGCTACACCTTC.

The chain's CDR3 is CASSRDRPGRAIGYTF. The CDR3 bases are TGTGCCAGCAGCCGGGACAGGCCTGGGAGAGCTATTGGCTACACCTTC. J is TRBJ1-2 and V is TRBV2; TRBD1 matches 8 bases. After removal of 6 bases from V and 7 bases from J, the junction contained 16 bases not matched to a gene. Germline CDR1 SNHLY, CDR2 FYNNEI. The CDR3 loop spans 16 amino acids.

The rearrangement uses TRBV19 and TRBJ2-3; possible D gene TRBD1, 6 bases. CDR1 LNHDA and CDR2 SQIVND come from the germline V gene (reference sequence). The V gene lost 4 bases and the J gene lost 4 bases, with 12 bases spanning the gap. This CDR3 is 14 amino acids long. CDR3 coding DNA: TGTGCCAGTAGTACCGCAAGGACAGCAGATACGCAGTATTTT. Its protein is CASSTARTADTQYF.

J is TRBJ1-2 and V is TRBV3-1 (or the pseudogene TRBV3-2), with 7 positions matching TRBD1. The CDR3 runs to 15 residues. The V and J ends lost 3 bases and 2 bases, in that order; junction bases with no gene match: 6. Germline V gives CDR1 LGHDT, CDR2 YNNKEL (reference sequence). CDR3 nucleotides: TGTGCCAGCAGCCACCAACAGGGGTCGAACTATGGCTACACCTTC. It specifies CASSHQQGSNYGYTF.

The V and J genes are TRBV6-2 or TRBV6-3 and TRBJ1-1, with 7 bases lining up with TRBD1. Trimming removed 2 bases from V and 1 base from J; junction bases left unmatched: 4. CDR3 length equals 15 residues. Looked up from germline, CDR1 is MNHEY and CDR2 is SVGEGT. Here the CDR3 reads CASSYNRGSNTEAFF. CDR3 DNA sequence: TGTGCCAGCAGTTACAACAGGGGCTCGAACACTGAAGCTTTCTTT.

J is TRBJ2-4 and V is TRBV5-6, with D unresolved. The CDR3 has 14 amino acids. Per germline, CDR1 SGHDT and CDR2 YYEEEE. V lost 0 bases to trimming and J lost 4 bases, with 8 bases between them. CDR3 loop: CASSLDLAKNIQYF. In DNA form, the CDR3 reads TGTGCCAGCAGCTTGGACTTAGCTAAAAACATTCAGTACTTC.

The V gene is TRBV6-1, the J gene TRBJ2-1; 13 bases agree with TRBD2. The V gene end was trimmed by 3 bases and the J gene end by 4 bases; junction bases not matched to a gene: 3. This CDR3 is built from 16 residues. Germline CDR1 reads MNHNS; CDR2 reads SASEGT. CDR3 nucleotides: TGTGCCAGCAGTGACCCGGGACTAGCGGGGTACAATGAGCAGTTCTTC. Translation: CASSDPGLAGYNEQFF.

CDR3 amino acids: CASRPRGRQETQYF. CDR3 bases: TGTGCCAGCCGGCCCAGGGGGCGCCAAGAGACCCAGTACTTC. V is TRBV7-9 and J is TRBJ2-5, with TRBD1 identical over 8 bases. After removal of 8 bases from V and 1 base from J, the junction contained 6 bases not matched to a gene. The germline V gene encodes CDR1 SEHNR and CDR2 FQNEAQ (reference sequence). The CDR3 is made up of 14 amino acids.

The J gene is TRBJ2-1, the V gene TRBV18; the match to TRBD1 covers 7 bases. The germline gives CDR1 KGHSH, CDR2 LQKENI. This CDR3 spans 15 amino acids. V shed 0 bases and J 3 bases; nucleotides not matched to a gene: 2. DNA for the CDR3: TGTGCCAGCTCACCACCGGGACAGCTCTACAATGAGCAGTTCTTC. It encodes CASSPPGQLYNEQFF.

This clone occurred a few times. J is TRBJ1-6 and V is TRBV19; perhaps TRBD1 as D (6 bases). CDR3 size: 14 residues. The V gene's germline CDR1 is LNHDA and CDR2 SQIVND (reference sequence). V gave up 10 bases and J gave up 11 bases, with 21 bases separating them. The CDR3 DNA follows: TGTGCCACCTCAGGGGCGGACTTTGGTGCACCCCTCCACTTT. Translated, it gives CATSGADFGAPLHF. Full variable domain (rest looked up from reference TRBV19 and TRBJ1-6): DGGITQSPKYLFRKEGQNVTLSCEQNLNHDAMYWYRQDPGQGLRLIYYSQIVNDFQKGDIAEGYSVSREKKESFPLTVTSAQKNPTAFYLCATSGADFGAPLHFGNGTRLTVT.

CDR3 DNA: TGCGCCAGCAGTACAGAATATGAGCAGTTCTTC. Its translation is CASSTEYEQFF. The chain has TRBV5-1 and TRBJ2-1; D is undetermined. V was cut by 5 bases and J by 8 bases, with 8 bases left in between. CDR3 length: 11 amino acids. CDR1 and CDR2 (germline): SGHRS, YFSETQ.

The CDR3 DNA reads as TGTGCCAGTAGGAGACAGGTTGGAGCAGCCCAGCCCCAGCATTTT. It translates to CASRRQVGAAQPQHF. V and J are TRBV19 and TRBJ1-5; D perhaps matches TRBD1 (6 bases). V lost 6 bases and J lost 7, with 19 bases in between. The CDR3 sequence is 15 residues long. CDR1 LNHDA and CDR2 SQIVND come from the germline V gene (reference sequence).

The V call is TRBV5-1, the J call TRBJ1-2; TRBD1 matches 9 bases. This CDR3 has 14 amino acids. The ends lost 3 bases at V and 7 bases at J; junction bases unmatched: 7. Germline lookup yields CDR1 SGHRS and CDR2 YFSETQ. This CDR3 reads CASSSTGTGSGYTF. Here the CDR3 DNA reads TGCGCCAGCAGCTCCACCGGGACAGGGTCTGGCTACACCTTC.

The chain joins TRBV18 to TRBJ1-1; no firm D call. Trimming stripped 1 base from V and 0 bases from J, with 6 bases between. CDR1 is KGHSH, CDR2 LQKENI, per germline. The CDR3 has 14 residues. The CDR3 sequence: CASSPLFMNTEAFF. CDR3 nucleotides: TGTGCCAGCTCACCACTGTTCATGAACACTGAAGCTTTCTTT.

The rearrangement links TRBV14 to TRBJ2-1, with a weak D call TRBD1 (6 bases). The CDR3 has 15 residues. Germline CDR1 reads SGHDN; CDR2 reads FVKESK. V was shortened by 4 bases and J by 10 bases, with 20 bases between the two germline ends. The CDR3 loop reads CASSPLTGRRWEQFF. CDR3 DNA sequence: TGTGCCAGCAGCCCTCTGACAGGTCGCCGATGGGAGCAGTTCTTC.

The J gene is TRBJ2-1, the V gene TRBV7-2; 7 nucleotides line up with TRBD2. The germline CDR1 and CDR2 sequences are SGHTA and FQGNSA. J lost 2 bases, V lost 5 bases, and 9 bases had no gene match. This CDR3 comprises 16 residues. The DNA of the CDR3 is TGTGCCAGCAGCGCATTTAGCGGGTTCACCTACAATGAGCAGTTCTTC. Its translation is CASSAFSGFTYNEQFF.

The rearrangement uses TRBV18 and TRBJ1-1; the D gene is possibly TRBD1 (5 bases). The CDR3 has 14 amino acids. Trimming shortened V by 0 bases and J by 5 bases, and 10 bases separated the two germline ends. Germline V lookup: CDR1 KGHSH, CDR2 LQKENI. Here the CDR3 DNA reads TGTGCCAGCTCACCACCGTTGGGGGGTACTGAAGCTTTCTTT. Translation gives CASSPPLGGTEAFF.